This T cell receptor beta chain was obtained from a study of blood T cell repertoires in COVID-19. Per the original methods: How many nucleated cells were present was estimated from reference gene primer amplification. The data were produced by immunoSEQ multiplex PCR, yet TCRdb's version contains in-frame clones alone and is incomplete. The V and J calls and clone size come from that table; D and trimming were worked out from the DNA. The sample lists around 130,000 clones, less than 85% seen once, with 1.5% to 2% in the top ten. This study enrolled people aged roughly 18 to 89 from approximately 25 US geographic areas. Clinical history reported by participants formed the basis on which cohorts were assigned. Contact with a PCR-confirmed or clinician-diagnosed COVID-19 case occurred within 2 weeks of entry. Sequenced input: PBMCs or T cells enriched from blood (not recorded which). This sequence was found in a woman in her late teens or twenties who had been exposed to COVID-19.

The CDR3 DNA is TGTGCCATCAGTGAGAGCCGAGCCCTAACCCCCTACGAGCAGTACTTC. Residues: CAISESRALTPYEQYF. This chain connects TRBV10-3 to TRBJ2-7; D is unclear. V shed 2 bases and J shed 2 bases, with 16 bases lying between them. This CDR3 has 16 amino acids. Germline loops: CDR1 ENHRY, CDR2 SYGVKD.